These T cell receptor beta chains were read from a single sample in a study of cytomegalovirus exposure and HLA in healthy donors. The assay was immunoSEQ multiplex PCR, and TCRdb's table has in-frame clones only and misses some. The table lists 150,000 to 200,000 clones, about 88% of them singletons, with approximately 0.23% in the top ten. Input material: PBMCs. Every receptor here comes from a girl younger than two in good health and CMV-seronegative. Both conserved end residues are trimmed from each CDR3. A D gene is named only where the DNA matches it firmly.

TRBD2	TRBV30	ASGTSGSYEQY
-	TRBV19	ASSNGGGLTYEQY
TRBD2	TRBV5-1	ASSLGLAESTDTQY
-	TRBV4-1	ASSQGGQNTGELF
TRBD1	TRBV18	ASSPSQDRGGF
-	TRBV18	ASSPGPRPPRSQY
-	TRBV6-1	ASGRSGSDGYT
-	TRBV28	ASSLRPSSAEQY
TRBD1	TRBV4-1	ASSPGQGKQPQH
TRBD1	TRBV7-2	ASSPGTGKRANQPQH
TRBD1	TRBV27	ASRRVPGQGGHTEAF
TRBD1	TRBV4-1	ASSQPTGANYGYT
-	TRBV29-1	SVVLYSRQETQY
-	TRBV6-4	ASSRQRNTEAF
TRBD1	TRBV25-1	ASRGGDEQF
TRBD2	TRBV6-5	ASSYREGDSEQY
-	TRBV21-1	ASSRSRGRDHTEAF
-	TRBV29-1	SVGVQGRAHEQY
-	TRBV6-1	ASSESHLAADTQY
-	TRBV5-1	ASSLEILALDNEQF
TRBD2	TRBV2	ASDLAGVTGELF
TRBD2	TRBV27	ASSPTWGAGGYYTQY
TRBD2	TRBV7-6	ASSLASGGLAGIRDTQY
-	TRBV5-8	ASSSGGAGRHQPQH
TRBD2	TRBV29-1	SVDGLAGNNEQF
TRBD2	TRBV5-6	ASSSPSKLAGGYEQY
-	TRBV19	ASSPLREGNTEAF
-	TRBV4-2	ASSQGQVGEKLF
-	TRBV7-9	ASSPRRQLQGVASYEQY
-	TRBV6-5	ASSYSDGQSSYEQY
TRBD2	TRBV13	ASRRPGLALYNEQF
-	TRBV9	ASSEDGTYEQY
TRBD1	TRBV9	ASSVSGTGELLSGNTIY
-	TRBV6-6	ASTGQRGYGYT
TRBD2	TRBV2	ASSEGLAGGWWEQY
TRBD2	TRBV5-1	ASSWVSGNHYNEQF
-	TRBV19	ASSYGLSYEQY
TRBD2	TRBV9	ASSVASGYLHEQF
-	TRBV4-2	ASSLEGGNYGYT
-	TRBV15	ATSRGRDYEQY
TRBD2	TRBV30	AWRGIGTSGGAVQY
-	TRBV7-9	ASSLASEAF
-	TRBV19	ASNSRPLGTGELF
-	TRBV9	ASSAQGSMNTEAF
-	TRBV5-1	ASSFAGAEGYT
TRBD1	TRBV5-5	ASSFNRGVETQY
-	TRBV15	ATSRDRSSGNTIY
TRBD2	TRBV6-5	ASSYFGGLGETQY
-	TRBV4-1	ASRPSPTRVSYNEQF
-	TRBV15	ATSRDADSGYSTDTQY
TRBD1	TRBV27	ASSTPGQLYNEQF
-	TRBV7-2	ASSLPFISLRGTGELF
TRBD1	TRBV18	ASSPPDRVGEQY
TRBD1	TRBV7-2	ASSWTGLDQPQH
-	TRBV4-2	ASSQAAAYEQY
TRBD2	TRBV7-8	ASSLSGRADTQY
-	TRBV18	ASSPTQINMNTEAF
-	TRBV5-1	ASTGGMNTEAF
TRBD2	TRBV7-3	ASSRQGLASTGELF